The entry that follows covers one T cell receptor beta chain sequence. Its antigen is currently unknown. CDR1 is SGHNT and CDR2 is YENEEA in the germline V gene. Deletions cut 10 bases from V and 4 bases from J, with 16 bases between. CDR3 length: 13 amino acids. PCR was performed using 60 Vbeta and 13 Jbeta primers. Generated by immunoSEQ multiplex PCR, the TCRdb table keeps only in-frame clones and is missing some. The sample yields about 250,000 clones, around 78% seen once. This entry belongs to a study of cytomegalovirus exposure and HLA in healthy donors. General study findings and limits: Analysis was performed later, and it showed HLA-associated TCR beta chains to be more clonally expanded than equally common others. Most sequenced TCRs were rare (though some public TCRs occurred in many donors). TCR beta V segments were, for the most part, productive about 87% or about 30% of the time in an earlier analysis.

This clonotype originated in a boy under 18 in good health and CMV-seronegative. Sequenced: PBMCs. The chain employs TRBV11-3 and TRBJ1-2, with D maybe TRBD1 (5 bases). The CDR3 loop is CATSYGRAYGYTF. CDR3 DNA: TGTGCCACCTCGTACGGCAGGGCCTATGGCTACACCTTC.